The source of this TCR beta chain is a study of pediatric ulcerative colitis. For the study at large: Most patients had pancolitis, and two had left-sided colitis. Overall study results and limits: All ulcerative colitis patients, but no controls, carried two rectal clonotypes.

The CDR3 has 17 amino acids. CDR1 is SEHNR and CDR2 is FQNEAQ in the germline V gene (reference sequence). V was pared by 5 bases and J by 3 bases, with 19 bases between. The survey-level immunoSEQ assay was used. Sequencing was performed with immunoSEQ multiplex PCR; in TCRdb, only in-frame clones are kept and a portion is missing. The sample records about 64,000 clones, 70% to 90% being singletons. For this clone: Its antigen is unidentified.

The receptor comes from a boy aged 5-17 years with severe ulcerative colitis. The V gene is TRBV7-9, the J gene TRBJ1-4; D gene unclear. The source material was blood. CDR3 loop: CASSVLGSGWANEKLFF. The CDR3 DNA reads TGTGCCAGCAGCGTGCTCGGCAGTGGATGGGCTAATGAAAAACTGTTTTTT.